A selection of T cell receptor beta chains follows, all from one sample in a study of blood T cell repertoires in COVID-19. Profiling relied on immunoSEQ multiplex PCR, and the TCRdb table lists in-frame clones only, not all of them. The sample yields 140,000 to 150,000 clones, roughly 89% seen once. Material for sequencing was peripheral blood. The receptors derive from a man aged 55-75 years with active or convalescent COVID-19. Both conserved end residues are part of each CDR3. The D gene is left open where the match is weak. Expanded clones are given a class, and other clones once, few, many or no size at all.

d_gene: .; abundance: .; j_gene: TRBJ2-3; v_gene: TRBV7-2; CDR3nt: TGTGCCAGCAGCTCCCGTAGCGGTTCCTCCACAGATACGCAGTATTTT; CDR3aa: CASSSRSGSSTDTQYF
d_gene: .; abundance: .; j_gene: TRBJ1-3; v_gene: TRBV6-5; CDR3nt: TGTGCCAGCAGTTATCAGGCAACTGGAAACACCATATATTTT; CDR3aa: CASSYQATGNTIYF
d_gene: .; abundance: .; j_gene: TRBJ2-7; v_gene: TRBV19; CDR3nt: TGTGCGGTATCTCCGGGGGAACCTTACGAGCAGTACTTC; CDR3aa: CAVSPGEPYEQYF
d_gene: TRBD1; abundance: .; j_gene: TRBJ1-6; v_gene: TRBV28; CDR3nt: TGTGCCAGCAGTTCGCTAGGACAGGGGGCGACCTATAATTCACCCCTCCACTTT; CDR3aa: CASSSLGQGATYNSPLHF
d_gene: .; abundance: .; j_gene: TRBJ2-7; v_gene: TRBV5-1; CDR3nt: TGCGCCAGCAGCTTGGTTGCGGGGATAGTGGACGAGCAGTACTTC; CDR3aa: CASSLVAGIVDEQYF
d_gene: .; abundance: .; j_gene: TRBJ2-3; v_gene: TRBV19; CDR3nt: TGTGCCAGTACCGACCAGACAGCCGGCACAGATACGCAGTATTTT; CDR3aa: CASTDQTAGTDTQYF
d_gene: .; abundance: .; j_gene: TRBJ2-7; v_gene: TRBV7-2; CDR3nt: TGTGCCAGCAGCGTACAGGGAATTGGTTACGAGCAGTACTTC; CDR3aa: CASSVQGIGYEQYF
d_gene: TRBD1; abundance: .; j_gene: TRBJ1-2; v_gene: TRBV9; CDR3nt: TGTGCCAGCAGCGCGTGGGACAGAACCTATGGCTACACCTTC; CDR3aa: CASSAWDRTYGYTF
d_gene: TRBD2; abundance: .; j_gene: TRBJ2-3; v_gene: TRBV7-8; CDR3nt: TGTGCCAGCAGCCTCCTAGCGGGAGGGCGGGGAGATACGCAGTATTTT; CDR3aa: CASSLLAGGRGDTQYF
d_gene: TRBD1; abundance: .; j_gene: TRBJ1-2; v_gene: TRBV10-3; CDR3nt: TGTGCCATCCGGCGGGACAGGGATGTGGATGGCTACACCTTC; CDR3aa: CAIRRDRDVDGYTF
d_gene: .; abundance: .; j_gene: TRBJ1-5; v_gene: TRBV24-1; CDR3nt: TGTGCCACCAGTGCGACAGGCAATCAGCCCCAGCATTTT; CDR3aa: CATSATGNQPQHF
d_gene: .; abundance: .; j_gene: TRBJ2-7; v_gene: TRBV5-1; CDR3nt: TGCGCCAGCCGACGGTCTAGCTCCTACGAGCAGTACTTC; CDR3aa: CASRRSSSYEQYF
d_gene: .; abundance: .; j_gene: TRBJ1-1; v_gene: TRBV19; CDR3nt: TGTGCCAGTAGTATAGATAGTCCAGCGGGCACTGAAGCTTTCTTT; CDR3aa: CASSIDSPAGTEAFF
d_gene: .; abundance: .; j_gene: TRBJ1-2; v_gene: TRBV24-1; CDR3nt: TGTGCCACCCAGGCATGGTCTAACTATGGCTACACCTTC; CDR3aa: CATQAWSNYGYTF
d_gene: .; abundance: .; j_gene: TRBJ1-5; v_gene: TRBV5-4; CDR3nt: TGTGCCAGCAGCTCACAGGGATCCAATCAGCCCCAGCATTTT; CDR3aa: CASSSQGSNQPQHF
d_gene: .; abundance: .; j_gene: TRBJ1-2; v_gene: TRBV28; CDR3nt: TGTGCCAGCAGTGCCCAGGGGAAAGTAAATGGCTACACCTTC; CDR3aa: CASSAQGKVNGYTF
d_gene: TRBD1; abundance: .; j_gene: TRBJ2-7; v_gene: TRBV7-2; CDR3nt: TGTGCCAGCAGCATTGTCCGGGACAGATCCTACGAGCAGTACTTC; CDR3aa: CASSIVRDRSYEQYF
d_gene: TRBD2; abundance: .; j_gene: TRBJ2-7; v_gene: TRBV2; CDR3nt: TGTGCCAGCAGCGCGCTAGCGGGGGGGAGCTCCTACGAGCAGTACTTC; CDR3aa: CASSALAGGSSYEQYF
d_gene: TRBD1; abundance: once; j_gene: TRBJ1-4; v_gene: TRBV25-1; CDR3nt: TGTGCCAGCAGTGAATCGACAGGGGGCCATGAAAAACTGTTTTTT; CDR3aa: CASSESTGGHEKLFF
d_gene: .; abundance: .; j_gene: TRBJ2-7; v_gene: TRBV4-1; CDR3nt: TGCGCCAGCAGCCAGCGGGGCGGGGTCGACGAGCAGTACTTC; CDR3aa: CASSQRGGVDEQYF
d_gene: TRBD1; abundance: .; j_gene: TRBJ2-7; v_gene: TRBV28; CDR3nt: TGTGCCAGCAGGAGGGACAGCTACGAGCAGTACTTC; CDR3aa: CASRRDSYEQYF
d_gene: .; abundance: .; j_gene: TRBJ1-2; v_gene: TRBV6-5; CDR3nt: TGTGCCAGCAGTCCTACAGCCGGACAGCTCTATGGCTACACCTTC; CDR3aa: CASSPTAGQLYGYTF
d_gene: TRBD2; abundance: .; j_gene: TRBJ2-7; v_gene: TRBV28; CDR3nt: TGTGCCAGCAGTGGAGGGAGGGTAACCTACGAGCAGTACTTC; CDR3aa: CASSGGRVTYEQYF
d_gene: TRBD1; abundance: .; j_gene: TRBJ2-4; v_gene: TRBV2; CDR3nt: TGTGCCAGCAGATTAGGTCGGACAGGGCAAAACATTCAGTACTTC; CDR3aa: CASRLGRTGQNIQYF
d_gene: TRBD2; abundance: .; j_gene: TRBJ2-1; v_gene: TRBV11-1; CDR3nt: TGTGCCAGCAGCTTTCTAGCGGGTGCCTACAATGAGCAGTTCTTC; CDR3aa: CASSFLAGAYNEQFF
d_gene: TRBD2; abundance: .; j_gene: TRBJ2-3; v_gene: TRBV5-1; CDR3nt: TGCGCCAGCAGCCCCCGCGGCGGGAGTACAGATACGCAGTATTTT; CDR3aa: CASSPRGGSTDTQYF
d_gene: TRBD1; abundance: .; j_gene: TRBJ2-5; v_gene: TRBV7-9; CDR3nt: TGTGCCAGCAGCTCTGAAGGGACAGATCAAGAGACCCAGTACTTC; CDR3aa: CASSSEGTDQETQYF
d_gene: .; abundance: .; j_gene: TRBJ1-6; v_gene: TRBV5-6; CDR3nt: TGTGCCAGCCGGGAAAACGGGGAAAGGATCAATTCACCCCTCCACTTT; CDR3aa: CASRENGERINSPLHF
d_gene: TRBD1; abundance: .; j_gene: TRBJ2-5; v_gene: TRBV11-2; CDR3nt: TGTGCCAGCAGCCTACGAGAGGGGGCCAATGGAGAGACCCAGTACTTC; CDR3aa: CASSLREGANGETQYF
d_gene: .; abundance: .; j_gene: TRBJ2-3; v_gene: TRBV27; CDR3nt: TGTGCCAGCAGTTTCCTAGGGGGCACAGATACGCAGTATTTT; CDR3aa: CASSFLGGTDTQYF
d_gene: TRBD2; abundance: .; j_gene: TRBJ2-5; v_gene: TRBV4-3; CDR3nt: TGCGCCAGCAGCCCTAGACTAGCGGGGGGGCTAGAGACCCAGTACTTC; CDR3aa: CASSPRLAGGLETQYF
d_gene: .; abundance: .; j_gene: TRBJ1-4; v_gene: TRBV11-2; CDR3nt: TGTGCCAGCGGGGTTCGGGATCAACTGTTTTTT; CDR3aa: CASGVRDQLFF
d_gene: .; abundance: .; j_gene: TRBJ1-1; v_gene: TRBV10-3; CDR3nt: TGTGCCATCAGTGCCGGGGGGGTGAACACTGAAGCTTTCTTT; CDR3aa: CAISAGGVNTEAFF
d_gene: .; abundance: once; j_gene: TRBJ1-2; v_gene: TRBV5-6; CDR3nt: TGTGCCAGCAGCCCTCGGACAGACGGCTACACCTTC; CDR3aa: CASSPRTDGYTF
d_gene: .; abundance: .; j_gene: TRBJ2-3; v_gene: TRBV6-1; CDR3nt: TGTGCCAGCAGTGAACTATCGCACGGCACAGATACGCAGTATTTT; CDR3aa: CASSELSHGTDTQYF
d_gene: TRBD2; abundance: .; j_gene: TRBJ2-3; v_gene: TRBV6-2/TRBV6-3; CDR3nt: TGTGCCAGCAGTTACCATAGCGGGAAGGCAGATACGCAGTATTTT; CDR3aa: CASSYHSGKADTQYF
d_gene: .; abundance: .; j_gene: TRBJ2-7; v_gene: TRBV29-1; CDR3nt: TGCAGCGTCCTGAAGGACACCACCTACGAGCAGTACTTC; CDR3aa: CSVLKDTTYEQYF
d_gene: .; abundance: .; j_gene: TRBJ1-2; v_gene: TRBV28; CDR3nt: TGTGCCAGCAGTCCAATCGGGGGAGTTGGCTATGGCTACACCTTC; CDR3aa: CASSPIGGVGYGYTF
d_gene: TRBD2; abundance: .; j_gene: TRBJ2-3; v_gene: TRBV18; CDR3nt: TGTGCCAGCTCCTCCGGGACTAGCGGGGGGGCGTATACGCAGTATTTT; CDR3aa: CASSSGTSGGAYTQYF
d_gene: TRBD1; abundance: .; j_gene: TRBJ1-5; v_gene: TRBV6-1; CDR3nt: TGTGCCAGCAGTGCTGACAGGGGATGGGGCAATCAGCCCCAGCATTTT; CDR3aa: CASSADRGWGNQPQHF
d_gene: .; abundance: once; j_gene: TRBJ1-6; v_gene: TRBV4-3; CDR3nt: TGCGCCAGCAGCCAAACTCTTAGGGGTCAGGACTATAATTCACCCCTCCACTTT; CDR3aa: CASSQTLRGQDYNSPLHF
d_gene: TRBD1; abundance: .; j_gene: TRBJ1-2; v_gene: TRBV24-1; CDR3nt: TGTGCCACCAGTGACGCTGGACAGGGGGAAACAGGCTACACCTTC; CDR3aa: CATSDAGQGETGYTF
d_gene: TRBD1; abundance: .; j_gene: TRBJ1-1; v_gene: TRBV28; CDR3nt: TGTGCCAGCACTACAGGGGGCGCGGGGGCTTTCTTT; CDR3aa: CASTTGGAGAFF
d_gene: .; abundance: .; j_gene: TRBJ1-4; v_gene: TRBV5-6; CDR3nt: TGTGCCAGCAGCTTAGGGCGGAGGGAAAAACTGTTTTTT; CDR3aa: CASSLGRREKLFF
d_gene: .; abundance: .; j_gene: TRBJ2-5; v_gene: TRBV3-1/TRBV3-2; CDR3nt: TGTGCCAGCAGCCCTGACAGGACCGCACTGAGTGAGACCCAGTACTTC; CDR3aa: CASSPDRTALSETQYF
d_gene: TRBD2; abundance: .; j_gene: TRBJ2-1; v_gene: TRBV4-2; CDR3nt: TGTGCCAGCAGCTCGCCTAGCGGACAAAGCTCCTACAATGAGCAGTTCTTC; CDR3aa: CASSSPSGQSSYNEQFF
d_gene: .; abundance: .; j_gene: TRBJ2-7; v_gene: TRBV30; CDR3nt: TGTGCCTGGAGTTTCCTATCCGAGCAGTACTTC; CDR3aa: CAWSFLSEQYF
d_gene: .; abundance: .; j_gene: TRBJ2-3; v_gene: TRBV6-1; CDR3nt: TGTGCCAGCAGTGAACAGTCTAGCACAGATACGCAGTATTTT; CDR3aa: CASSEQSSTDTQYF
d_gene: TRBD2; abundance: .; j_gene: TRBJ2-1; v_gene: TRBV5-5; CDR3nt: TGTGCCAGCAGCACGGGACTAGCGTACAATGAGCAGTTCTTC; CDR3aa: CASSTGLAYNEQFF
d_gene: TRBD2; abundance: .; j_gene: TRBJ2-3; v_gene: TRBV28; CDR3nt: TGTGCCAGCAGAAATAGCGGGGTTGATACGCAGTATTTT; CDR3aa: CASRNSGVDTQYF
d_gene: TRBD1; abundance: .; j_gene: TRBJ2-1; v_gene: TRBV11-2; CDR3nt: TGTGCCAGCAGCCGGACAGGGGGCGCGTCCTACAATGAGCAGTTCTTC; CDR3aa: CASSRTGGASYNEQFF